The clone carrying this T cell receptor (beta chain) was observed at least ten times. The antigen is unknown. Its ends do not fully match the called genes, so a read error is possible. TCRdb processed the 5' RACE reads anew with MiXCR; each CDR3 protein has one entry. The sample carries hundreds of thousands of distinct CDR3 sequences, about a quarter recorded once. These data are taken from a study of CD8 T cells in ankylosing spondylitis. Overall study findings and caveats: There was reportedly significant enrichment of clones that were disease-linked in matched ankylosing spondylitis synovial fluid. Disease-linked clones were CD8+ and relatively rare in peripheral blood.

This CDR3 has 14 residues. Per germline, CDR1 MNHEY and CDR2 SVGAGI. Input material: blood, either unsorted or a sorted T cell fraction (not recorded which). This sequence originates from a male donor with ankylosing spondylitis or in good health (not recorded which). The V call is TRBV6-5, the J call TRBJ2-7, with TRBD2 matching over 9 bases. CDR3 residues: CASRYLAGEGEQYF. DNA for the CDR3: TGTGCCAGCAGATACTTAGCGGGAGAAGGGGAGCAGTACTTC.